One sample yielded the 21 T cell receptor beta chains listed below, sequenced in a study of identical twins (dated by TCRdb to 2016 to 2018). The method was 5' RACE. The listed sequencing device is Illumina HiSeq 2000. TCRdb reprocessed the public reads (quality trimming at Q25 with fastp, clone calling with MiXCR) and kept in-frame beta chains. Every CDR3 protein is listed once, alongside the most common genes and DNA of its rows. A total of about 460,000 distinct CDR3 sequences appear in this sample, approximately 14% of them only once. The ten biggest clones cover approximately 0.52% of the sample. The same sample was also used in a study of yellow fever vaccine responses in identical twins.

What was sequenced was CD4+ T cells sorted from blood. The receptors were sampled from a woman aged 18-29 years in good health.

This chain joins TRBV6-6 and TRBJ2-2; possible D gene TRBD1, 5 bases. V was shortened by 8 bases and J by 7 bases, with 8 bases between the two germline ends. The CDR3 totals 11 residues. Germline V lookup: CDR1 MNHNY, CDR2 SVGAGI (reference sequence). The CDR3 protein is CASGQGGELFF. CDR3 coding DNA: TGTGCCAGCGGGCAGGGCGGGGAGCTGTTTTTT.

This clonotype occurred a few times. The gene calls are TRBV30 and TRBJ2-1, with 9 nucleotides matching TRBD1. The CDR3 length is 15 residues. The germline CDR1 and CDR2 sequences are GTSNPN and SVGIG (reference sequence). J gave up 10 bases and V 0 bases, and 10 bases lay outside the gene matches. CDR3 loop: CAWSVRTGVIGEQFF. DNA of the CDR3: TGTGCCTGGAGTGTACGGACAGGGGTCATCGGAGAGCAGTTCTTC. The full variable domain, with the rest looked up from reference TRBV30 and TRBJ2-1, is SQTIHQWPATLVQPVGSPLSLECTVEGTSNPNLYWYRQAAGRGLQLLFYSVGIGQISSEVPQNLSASRPQDRQFILSSKKLLLSDSGFYLCAWSVRTGVIGEQFFGPGTRLTVL.

The CDR3 region has the DNA TGTGCCAGCAGCTTCCCAGGGGTGGATACGCAGTATTTT. This gives the protein CASSFPGVDTQYF. This chain uses TRBV7-2 with TRBJ2-3; maybe TRBD1 (6 bases). Per germline, CDR1 SGHTA and CDR2 FQGNSA. This CDR3 contains 13 residues. V was shortened by 3 bases and J by 6 bases, with 10 bases between the two germline ends.

V and J are TRBV7-9 and TRBJ1-4; 7 bases are a match to TRBD1. The V segment lost 7 bases and the J segment 5 bases; nucleotides outside the gene matches: 7. Germline-derived CDR1 and CDR2 are SEHNR and FQNEAQ (reference sequence). The CDR3 has 14 amino acids. CDR3 in amino acids: CASIKTGKNEKLFF. As DNA, the CDR3 is TGTGCCAGCATCAAGACAGGGAAGAATGAAAAACTGTTTTTT.

J is TRBJ2-1 and V is TRBV7-2, with D uncertain. CDR3 length: 16 amino acids. V was shortened by 6 bases and J by 0 bases, with 15 bases between the two germline ends. From germline, CDR1 is SGHTA and CDR2 FQGNSA. The CDR3: CASRLNRVSSYNEQFF. In DNA form, the CDR3 reads TGTGCCAGCAGGCTAAACCGGGTTAGCTCCTACAATGAGCAGTTCTTC.

This clonotype has only a few counts. The rearrangement joins TRBV9 to TRBJ1-1, with D hard to call. CDR1 and CDR2 from the germline V gene are SGDLS and YYNGEE. V dropped 3 bases and J dropped 4 bases, with 10 bases sitting between them. The CDR3 consists of 13 residues. The CDR3 reads CASSALDGTEAFF. CDR3 DNA sequence: TGTGCCAGCAGCGCCCTCGATGGCACTGAAGCTTTCTTT.

The V call is TRBV2, the J call TRBJ2-3; D remains ambiguous. The CDR3 runs 14 residues. Trimming pared 1 base from V and 1 base from J, leaving 6 bases between. Germline CDR1 is SNHLY and CDR2 is FYNNEI. The CDR3 DNA follows: TGTGCCAGCAGTGAAGAACCAGGCACAGATACGCAGTATTTT. It specifies CASSEEPGTDTQYF.

A few counts support this clonotype. The chain uses TRBV4-2 and TRBJ2-5; 9 bases align to TRBD1. Losses at the gene ends were 3 bases for V and 4 bases for J; bases not matched to a gene: 6. Germline V CDR1 and CDR2: LGHNA, YNFKEQ. CDR3 length: 15 amino acids. CDR3: CASSHETGGGETQYF. The CDR3 nucleotides are TGTGCCAGCAGCCACGAGACAGGGGGGGGAGAGACCCAGTACTTC.

This clonotype was picked up many times. The J gene is TRBJ2-7, the V gene TRBV12-3 or TRBV12-4; maybe TRBD1 (6 bases). The CDR3 extends over 14 amino acids. V was pared by 2 bases and J by 3 bases, with 11 bases between. DNA of the CDR3: TGTGCCAGCAGTTTAAGACAGGAGAACTACGAGCAGTACTTC. Its translation: CASSLRQENYEQYF.

Many counts were recorded for this clonotype. The chain combines TRBV10-2 with TRBJ2-4; D unclear. The CDR3 loop spans 13 amino acids. V lost 4 bases to trimming and J lost 0 bases, with 4 bases between them. Per the germline V gene, CDR1 is WSHSY and CDR2 is SAAADI. DNA for the CDR3: TGCGCCAGCAGTGGGGTAGCCAAAAACATTCAGTACTTC. This sequence encodes CASSGVAKNIQYF.

This clonotype has just a few counts. The CDR3 nucleotides read TGCGCCAGCAGCGAGATAGCGGGAGGTTACAATGAGCAGTTCTTC. Translation gives CASSEIAGGYNEQFF. The V gene is TRBV5-1, the J gene TRBJ2-1; TRBD2 agrees at 10 bases. V shed 4 bases and J 4 bases; nucleotides not matched to a gene: 5. This CDR3 spans 15 amino acids. Germline assignment: CDR1 SGHRS and CDR2 YFSETQ.

This clonotype was counted between two and nine times. The chain employs TRBV4-1 and TRBJ1-1; the D gene is possibly TRBD1 (6 bases). Trimming removed 3 bases from V and 4 bases from J, with 15 bases in between. This CDR3 comprises 15 residues. Germline V gene sequence: CDR1 MGHRA, CDR2 YSYEKL. This chain's CDR3 is CASSHPDRKVTEAFF. In nucleotides, the CDR3 is TGCGCCAGCAGCCATCCCGACAGGAAAGTCACTGAAGCTTTCTTT.

The gene calls are TRBV29-1 and TRBJ2-1; D is unclear. This CDR3 is 12 amino acids long. The germline gives CDR1 SQVTM, CDR2 ANQGSEA. V dropped 5 bases and J dropped 0 bases, with 5 bases sitting between them. The CDR3 spells CSVRSSYNEQFF. CDR3 nucleotides: TGCAGCGTTAGGAGCTCCTACAATGAGCAGTTCTTC.

The chain couples TRBV14 to TRBJ2-6; D remains unclear. Germline V gene sequence: CDR1 SGHDN, CDR2 FVKESK. With 2 bases removed from V and 0 bases from J, the gap between germline ends came to 5 bases. This CDR3 region has 15 residues. The CDR3 sequence: CASSQMSSGANVLTF. The CDR3 bases are TGTGCCAGCAGCCAAATGAGCTCTGGGGCCAACGTCCTGACTTTC.

A few counts support this clonotype. This sequence joins TRBV12-3 or TRBV12-4 and TRBJ2-7, with 8 bases that match TRBD2. CDR3 size: 13 residues. V lost 4 bases, J lost 2 bases, and 1 base stayed unmatched. CDR3 DNA: TGTGCCAGCAGTTCCGGGAGGGCCTACGAGCAGTACTTC. Amino acid sequence: CASSSGRAYEQYF.

V and J are TRBV14 and TRBJ2-3, with 8 bases matching TRBD2. From germline, CDR1 is SGHDN and CDR2 FVKESK. The junction had 6 bases not matched to a gene; V was cut back by 0 bases and J by 4 bases. This CDR3 contains 16 residues. CDR3 sequence: CASSQENGRVADTQYF. The CDR3 DNA sequence: TGTGCCAGCAGCCAAGAAAACGGGAGGGTTGCAGATACGCAGTATTTT.

This clonotype was counted a few times. The V call is TRBV2, the J call TRBJ2-5, with D possibly TRBD2 on 6 matching bases. The CDR3 totals 13 residues. Trimming took off 7 bases at V and 3 bases at J, with 12 bases between the two ends. The germline CDR1 and CDR2 sequences are SNHLY and FYNNEI. The CDR3 sequence is CASKGGTKETQYF. Written as DNA, the CDR3 is TGTGCCAGCAAGGGCGGGACCAAAGAGACCCAGTACTTC. Combining the CDR3 with reference TRBV2 and TRBJ2-5 gives the whole variable domain EPEVTQTPSHQVTQMGQEVILRCVPISNHLYFYWYRQILGQKVEFLVSFYNNEISEKSEIFDDQFSVERPDGSNFTLKIRSTKLEDSAMYFCASKGGTKETQYFGPGTRLLVL.

This clonotype has only a few counts. The V call is TRBV19, the J call TRBJ2-2, with D perhaps TRBD1 (5 bases). This CDR3 contains 13 residues. The germline CDR1 and CDR2 sequences are LNHDA and SQIVND (reference sequence). V lost 5 bases and J 8 bases, leaving 12 bases between the germline ends. The CDR3 DNA reads as TGTGCCAGTAGTGGCAGGGTGTTTGGGGAGCTGTTTTTT. Translated, it gives CASSGRVFGELFF.

This chain connects TRBV9 to TRBJ1-1, with D tentatively TRBD1 (5 bases). V was cut by 3 bases and J by 0 bases, with 9 bases left in between. CDR1 is SGDLS and CDR2 is YYNGEE in the germline V gene. This CDR3 contains 14 residues. The CDR3 DNA follows: TGTGCCAGCAGCGGCCAGGGCCTGAACACTGAAGCTTTCTTT. Translated, it gives CASSGQGLNTEAFF.

This clonotype was seen ten or more times. The J gene is TRBJ2-1, the V gene TRBV7-8, with 7 bases that match TRBD2. The CDR3 is 16 residues long. V lost 5 bases, J lost 4 bases, and 11 bases stayed unmatched. Germline V gives CDR1 SGHVS, CDR2 FQNEAQ. This CDR3 reads CASSPAYSGRYNEQFF. CDR3 bases: TGTGCCAGCAGCCCCGCCTATAGCGGGCGATACAATGAGCAGTTCTTC.

This clonotype was counted only a few times. V is TRBV5-1 and J is TRBJ2-1, with no clear D. The germline CDR1 and CDR2 sequences are SGHRS and YFSETQ. The CDR3 has 13 amino acids. The V and J ends lost 5 bases and 8 bases respectively, with 14 bases between them. The CDR3 loop reads CASSSIGVYEQFF. Here the CDR3 DNA reads TGCGCCAGCAGTAGTATTGGAGTGTATGAGCAGTTCTTC.